This TCR beta chain was identified in a study of blood T cell repertoires in COVID-19. About the study: Sites across the United States, Italy and Spain contributed samples from acute and convalescent COVID-19. Sources were T cells, B-cell-depleted T cells, or PBMCs; the material itself was cDNA or gDNA.

Some clones are missing from TCRdb's copy, which holds only in-frame ones; the method was immunoSEQ multiplex PCR. The sample holds roughly 250,000 clones, around 82% seen once. The CDR3 has 18 amino acids. V shed 0 bases, J shed 0 bases, and the junction held 7 bases outside the gene matches. The germline V gene encodes CDR1 KGHDR and CDR2 SFDVKD. Source material: peripheral blood. V gene TRBV24-1 combines with J gene TRBJ1-1; 9 nucleotides agree with TRBD1. This receptor was taken from a woman in her sixties or seventies with acute or convalescent COVID-19. In nucleotides, the CDR3 is TGTGCCACCAGTGATTTGCGACCGGGACAGGGCCTGAACACTGAAGCTTTCTTT. This codes for CATSDLRPGQGLNTEAFF.